The 32 T cell receptor beta chains below come from one sample, sequenced in a study of T-cell memory formation after mild COVID-19. Each CDR3 protein is one row after TCRdb ran MiXCR on the 5' RACE reads. The sample comprises about 290,000 distinct CDR3 sequences, less than 20% of which are singletons, and 22% rests with the top ten. Sequencing was done on a sample of PBMCs or a T cell subset sorted from them (not recorded which). All receptors derive from a man aged 18 to 29 who had mild COVID-19 (a few samples of this study predate the infection). Cell type and time point are not known.

In this sample, this clonotype turned up many times. This sequence may be a read error, since a much larger clone differs from it by one base. V and J are TRBV7-9 and TRBJ1-1; tentative D call: TRBD1 (6 bases). The V gene's germline CDR1 is SEHNR and CDR2 FQNEAQ (reference sequence). The CDR3 runs to 13 residues. Trimming took off 6 bases at V and 1 base at J, with 9 bases between the two ends. CDR3 in amino acids: CASSQQGNTEAFF. CDR3 coding DNA: TGTGCCAGCAGTCAACAGGGGAACACTGAAGCTTTCTTT.

The CDR3 here is CASSYFSQVHRVLSYEQYF. The CDR3 region has the DNA TGTGCCAGCAGTTACTTTTCCCAGGTCCACAGGGTGCTCTCCTACGAGCAGTACTTC. This chain uses TRBV6-5 with TRBJ2-7; TRBD1 is a possible D gene (6 bases). V lost 1 base and J 0 bases, leaving 22 bases between the germline ends. The CDR3 runs 19 residues. The V gene's germline CDR1 is MNHEY and CDR2 SVGAGI.

In its sample, this clonotype was seen a few times. In DNA form, the CDR3 reads TGTGCCAGCAGCCGTTCTAGCGGGGGGGCGGGCGAGCAGTTCTTC. As protein: CASSRSSGGAGEQFF. The chain employs TRBV12-3 or TRBV12-4 and TRBJ2-1, with 12 positions matching TRBD2. CDR3 length: 15 amino acids. V trimming: 6 bases; J trimming: 10 bases; junction bases outside the gene matches: 10.

The chain employs TRBV30 and TRBJ2-1, with 8 bases that match TRBD1. Germline V gives CDR1 GTSNPN, CDR2 SVGIG (reference sequence). CDR3 length equals 13 residues. The V and J ends lost 1 base and 10 bases, in that order; junction bases with no gene match: 6. The CDR3 sequence: CAWSGQGAFEQFF. DNA of the CDR3: TGTGCCTGGAGTGGGCAGGGGGCTTTCGAGCAGTTCTTC. Supplemented by reference TRBV30 and TRBJ2-1, the full variable domain reads SQTIHQWPATLVQPVGSPLSLECTVEGTSNPNLYWYRQAAGRGLQLLFYSVGIGQISSEVPQNLSASRPQDRQFILSSKKLLLSDSGFYLCAWSGQGAFEQFFGPGTRLTVL.

The chain joins TRBV20-1 to TRBJ1-3; D may be TRBD1 (5 bases). The germline CDR1 and CDR2 sequences are DFQATT and SNEGSKA (reference sequence). The CDR3 length is 14 residues. Trimming stripped 5 bases from V and 0 bases from J, with 11 bases between. The CDR3 nucleotides are TGCAGTGCTTCTGACAGCCACTCTGGAAACACCATATATTTT. Its protein is CSASDSHSGNTIYF.

This chain uses TRBV6-5 with TRBJ2-3, with 8 positions matching TRBD1. CDR3 length: 12 residues. Trimming took 9 bases from V and 4 from J; bases not matched to a gene: 3. CDR1 MNHEY and CDR2 SVGAGI come from the germline V gene. CDR3 residues: CARDRVPDTQYF. The CDR3 nucleotides read TGTGCCAGGGACAGGGTTCCAGATACGCAGTATTTT.

This clonotype was seen only a few times. V is TRBV10-2 and J is TRBJ2-3; TRBD2 aligns across 15 bases. Germline V gene lookup returns CDR1 WSHSY and CDR2 SAAADI. The CDR3 runs to 16 residues. J was trimmed by 8 bases and V by 0 bases; bases with no gene match: 3. The CDR3 reads CASSESLGLAGGTQYF. CDR3 nucleotide sequence: TGCGCCAGCAGTGAGTCCCTGGGACTAGCGGGGGGTACGCAGTATTTT.

This clonotype came up once. The chain has TRBV7-8 and TRBJ1-1; TRBD1 might be the D (6 bases). Germline lookup yields CDR1 SGHVS and CDR2 FQNEAQ. The V gene lost 7 bases and the J gene lost 4 bases, with 16 bases spanning the gap. This CDR3 spans 14 amino acids. CDR3 nucleotide sequence: TGTGCCAGCACGGTACAGGGTGGGGGCACTGAAGCTTTCTTT. Its translation is CASTVQGGGTEAFF.

The rearrangement joins TRBV5-1 to TRBJ2-1, with 8 positions matching TRBD2. CDR1 SGHRS and CDR2 YFSETQ come from the germline V gene. The CDR3 runs 18 residues. J gave up 1 base and V 4 bases, and 13 bases lay outside the gene matches. The CDR3 region is CASSAGRGLVRSYNEQFF. CDR3 in DNA: TGCGCCAGCAGCGCGGGTCGGGGACTAGTACGATCCTACAATGAGCAGTTCTTC.

This clonotype was found a few times. V is TRBV14 and J is TRBJ1-2; D unclear. Trimming pared 3 bases from V and 13 bases from J, leaving 9 bases between. Germline lookup yields CDR1 SGHDN and CDR2 FVKESK. CDR3 length: 10 amino acids. In DNA form, the CDR3 reads TGTGCCAGCAGCCATCCCCACCCCACCTTC. Protein: CASSHPHPTF.

The rearrangement joins TRBV12-3 or TRBV12-4 to TRBJ2-3, with a tentative D call TRBD2 (7 bases). This CDR3 comprises 15 residues. V dropped 7 bases and J dropped 2 bases, with 16 bases sitting between them. The CDR3 loop reads CASTLWGGSTDTQYF. The CDR3 DNA is TGTGCCAGCACCCTCTGGGGGGGCTCCACAGATACGCAGTATTTT.

This clonotype showed up just a few times. The V and J genes are TRBV20-1 and TRBJ2-7; D is uncertain. This CDR3 has 13 residues. Deletions cut 2 bases from V and 0 bases from J, with 8 bases between. Germline CDR1 and CDR2: DFQATT and SNEGSKA (reference sequence). CDR3 coding DNA: TGCAGTGCTAGAAGGTCTTTCTCCTACGAGCAGTACTTC. Amino acids: CSARRSFSYEQYF.

This clonotype occurred a few times. V usage is TRBV2 and J usage is TRBJ2-5, with 8 bases matching TRBD1. After removal of 8 bases from V and 4 bases from J, the junction contained 3 bases not matched to a gene. CDR1 is SNHLY and CDR2 is FYNNEI in the germline V gene. The CDR3 extends over 12 amino acids. The CDR3 DNA follows: TGTGCCAGCGCACAGGGGGGAGAGACCCAGTACTTC. It specifies CASAQGGETQYF.

The table lists this clonotype with many counts. The V call is TRBV9, the J call TRBJ2-5; D possibly uses TRBD1 or TRBD2 (5 bases each). The V gene lost 3 bases and the J gene lost 5 bases, with 17 bases spanning the gap. This CDR3 is built from 15 residues. CDR1 is SGDLS, CDR2 YYNGEE, per germline. This chain's CDR3 is CASSASGTQDETQYF. DNA of the CDR3: TGTGCCAGCAGCGCCTCCGGGACCCAAGACGAGACCCAGTACTTC.

This clonotype occurred a few times. The chain is built from TRBV7-9 and TRBJ1-6; 8 bases align to TRBD1. The V gene's germline CDR1 is SEHNR and CDR2 FQNEAQ (reference sequence). Losses at the gene ends were 3 bases for V and 10 bases for J; bases not matched to a gene: 8. This CDR3 has 15 amino acids. CDR3 loop: CASSFPGGVASPLHF. CDR3 DNA: TGTGCCAGCAGCTTCCCAGGGGGCGTTGCATCACCCCTCCACTTT.

This clonotype was detected only a few times. The chain links TRBV9 to TRBJ2-1; D is possibly TRBD2 (7 bases). V gave up 0 bases and J gave up 0 bases, with 25 bases separating them. The CDR3 is 21 residues long. From germline, CDR1 is SGDLS and CDR2 YYNGEE. CDR3 in amino acids: CASSVVGGVGQAVSSYNEQFF. The CDR3 DNA sequence: TGTGCCAGCAGCGTAGTAGGGGGGGTGGGCCAGGCGGTGAGCTCCTACAATGAGCAGTTCTTC.

This clonotype was counted between two and nine times. The chain links TRBV6-2 or TRBV6-3 to TRBJ2-7, with 8 bases lining up with TRBD1. Germline lookup yields CDR1 MNHEY and CDR2 SVGEGT. V lost 6 bases to trimming and J lost 7 bases; unmatched junction nucleotides: 5. The CDR3 contains 12 residues. CDR3 in amino acids: CASRPQGAEQYV. DNA of the CDR3: TGTGCCAGCAGACCGCAGGGGGCAGAGCAGTACGTC.

This clonotype was counted between two and nine times. The chain is built from TRBV29-1 and TRBJ2-1; 7 nucleotides match TRBD2. This CDR3 region has 15 residues. Germline CDR1 SQVTM, CDR2 ANQGSEA. V gave up 7 bases and J gave up 7 bases; unmatched junction bases: 16. Here the CDR3 DNA reads TGCAGCGGGGACTCAGCGGGGTACCCGGGTAATGAGCAGTTCTTC. Protein: CSGDSAGYPGNEQFF.

This clonotype was counted at least ten times. The chain is built from TRBV10-3 and TRBJ1-1, with a weak D call TRBD1 (5 bases). The CDR3 has 14 amino acids. Germline V CDR1 and CDR2: ENHRY, SYGVKD. Trimming removed 6 bases at V and 1 base at J, with 12 bases between. CDR3 sequence (DNA): TGTGCCATCAGGACCCTCGGGGGGAACACTGAAGCTTTCTTT. Its protein is CAIRTLGGNTEAFF.

V gene TRBV4-2 combines with J gene TRBJ2-1, with D tentatively TRBD2 (6 bases). CDR3 length equals 19 residues. The germline V gene encodes CDR1 LGHNA and CDR2 YNFKEQ. V was pared by 3 bases and J by 4 bases, with 25 bases between. The CDR3 DNA reads as TGTGCCAGCAGCCATCTACGGCGGGGTCCAGGGCGGGCATACAATGAGCAGTTCTTC. Its protein product is CASSHLRRGPGRAYNEQFF.

About this clonotype itself: The junction does not match germline at one end; this may be a read error. The J gene is TRBJ2-1, the V gene TRBV7-6; the D is unclear. The germline V gene encodes CDR1 SGHVS and CDR2 FNYEAQ. This CDR3 comprises 12 residues. CDR3 coding DNA: TGTGCCAGCAGCCCCCACGCCAATGAGCGGTTCTTC. Amino acid sequence: CASSPHANERFF. The variable domain in full, with the rest retrieved from reference TRBV7-6 and TRBJ2-1, is GAGVSQSPRYKVTKRGQDVALRCDPISGHVSLYWYRQALGQGPEFLTYFNYEAQQDKSGLPNDRFSAERPEGSISTLTIQRTEQRDSAMYRCASSPHANERFFGPGTRLTVL.

This clonotype was observed at least ten times. The V call is TRBV20-1, the J call TRBJ1-1; D uncertain. Germline V gives CDR1 DFQATT, CDR2 SNEGSKA (reference sequence). V dropped 8 bases and J dropped 3 bases, with 19 bases sitting between them. CDR3 length: 14 residues. In nucleotides, the CDR3 is TGCAGTACCTACGGGGTTGATACCCACACTGAAGCTTTCTTT. As protein: CSTYGVDTHTEAFF.

There are a few counts of this clonotype. This sequence joins TRBV12-3 or TRBV12-4 and TRBJ2-1, with D perhaps TRBD2 (7 bases). V gave up 6 bases and J gave up 7 bases, with 10 bases separating them. The CDR3 consists of 12 residues. The CDR3: CASRGGANEQFF. Written as DNA, the CDR3 is TGTGCCAGCAGGGGGGGGGCAAATGAGCAGTTCTTC.

J is TRBJ2-3 and V is TRBV24-1, with a possible D match to TRBD2 (5 bases). This CDR3 region has 11 residues. Germline V CDR1 and CDR2: KGHDR, SFDVKD. With 6 bases removed from V and 11 bases from J, the gap between germline ends came to 11 bases. The CDR3 here is CATSTREWQYF. For the CDR3, the DNA is TGTGCCACCAGTACGAGGGAATGGCAGTATTTT.

The genes are TRBV5-1 and TRBJ2-7; 14 nucleotides match TRBD2. Germline-derived CDR1 and CDR2 are SGHRS and YFSETQ. This CDR3 comprises 17 residues. V lost 3 bases, J lost 4 bases, and 9 bases stayed unmatched. Written as DNA, the CDR3 is TGCGCCAGCAGCTCCGGGACTAGCGGGGGCCCCGGGTACGAGCAGTACTTC. Amino acid sequence: CASSSGTSGGPGYEQYF. Full variable domain (remainder filled in from reference TRBV5-1 and TRBJ2-7): KAGVTQTPRYLIKTRGQQVTLSCSPISGHRSVSWYQQTPGQGLQFLFEYFSETQRNKGNFPGRFSGRQFSNSRSEMNVSTLELGDSALYLCASSSGTSGGPGYEQYFGPGTRLTVT.

V is TRBV7-9 and J is TRBJ1-4; D gene uncertain. V was clipped by 2 bases and J by 8 bases, with 18 bases between them. Germline CDR1 and CDR2: SEHNR and FQNEAQ (reference sequence). CDR3 size: 16 residues. In DNA, the CDR3 is TGTGCCAGCAGCTTATTGGCAGGTCTGGGGAACGAAAAACTGTTTTTT. Encoded protein: CASSLLAGLGNEKLFF.

This clonotype occurred a few times. V and J are TRBV6-6 and TRBJ2-7, with D possibly being TRBD1 (5 bases). The CDR3 is made up of 12 amino acids. In germline, CDR1 is MNHNY, CDR2 SVGAGI (reference sequence). Trimming cost V 3 bases and J 3 bases, with 6 bases left between them. CDR3 DNA: TGTGCCAGCAGTTATGACAGCTACGAGCAGTACTTC. It is translated as CASSYDSYEQYF.

The chain combines TRBV7-3 with TRBJ1-1; no reliable D call. This CDR3 comprises 14 residues. The germline V and J ends were trimmed by 5 bases and 0 bases, with 10 bases remaining between them. The germline gives CDR1 SGHTA, CDR2 FQGTGA. The CDR3 DNA is TGTGCCAGCAGCACAAGCAGTATGAACACTGAAGCTTTCTTT. Translation: CASSTSSMNTEAFF. The whole variable domain, remainder taken from reference TRBV7-3 and TRBJ1-1, is GAGVSQTPSNKVTEKGKYVELRCDPISGHTALYWYRQSLGQGPEFLIYFQGTGAADDSGLPNDRFFAVRPEGSVSTLKIQRTERGDSAVYLCASSTSSMNTEAFFGQGTRLTVV.

The J gene is TRBJ2-3, the V gene TRBV7-2, with 11 bases lining up with TRBD2. The V gene end was trimmed by 6 bases and the J gene end by 4 bases; junction bases not matched to a gene: 6. Germline loops: CDR1 SGHTA, CDR2 FQGNSA. The CDR3 has 15 residues. The CDR3, as DNA: TGTGCCAGCAGAACAAAGGGACTAGCGGCAGATACGCAGTATTTT. Translating gives CASRTKGLAADTQYF.

The chain links TRBV5-4 to TRBJ1-2; 10 bases match TRBD1. The V gene end was trimmed by 5 bases and the J gene end by 4 bases; junction bases not matched to a gene: 5. CDR1 and CDR2 (germline): SGHNT, YYREEE (reference sequence). The CDR3 runs 14 residues. The CDR3: CASRTGTGVYGYTF. Here the CDR3 DNA reads TGTGCCAGCAGAACCGGGACAGGGGTCTATGGCTACACCTTC.

The genes are TRBV7-2 and TRBJ2-1; the match to TRBD1 covers 7 bases. Germline trimming cut 5 bases from V and 8 bases from J; bases unmatched to any gene: 12. The CDR3 totals 15 residues. The germline V gene encodes CDR1 SGHTA and CDR2 FQGNSA. This chain's CDR3 is CASSLGTASQDEQFF. CDR3 sequence (DNA): TGTGCCAGCAGCCTTGGGACAGCCTCGCAGGATGAGCAGTTCTTC.

The chain employs TRBV2 and TRBJ2-5; weak D call: TRBD1 (5 bases). The ends were cut back, 2 bases at V and 5 bases at J, with 9 bases in the middle. Germline V CDR1 and CDR2: SNHLY, FYNNEI. CDR3 size: 13 residues. In DNA form, the CDR3 reads TGTGCCAGCAGTGAACAGGGTCGGGAGACCCAGTACTTC. This gives the protein CASSEQGRETQYF.